The 24 T cell receptor beta chains reported below all come from one sample, sequenced in a study of Ad26.COV2.S vaccination and SARS-CoV-2 variants. Measured with immunoSEQ multiplex PCR; TCRdb has only the in-frame clones, and not every one. Found here are about 420,000 clones, around 89% of them singletons; the top ten hold approximately 4%. Sample treatment: 19 received Ad26.COV2.S at low or high dose, single or two shots; roughly 5 received placebo; per-sample allocation not given. On day 63 after the first injection, vaccine and placebo recipients gave samples. The material was peripheral blood, obtained in a trial of Ad26.COV2.S vaccine versus placebo. The receptors come from a person between 18 and 65 years old who received the Ad26.COV2.S COVID-19 vaccine or a placebo.

J is TRBJ2-3 and V is TRBV7-3; D remains ambiguous. The CDR3 contains 15 residues. CDR1 and CDR2 (germline): SGHTA, FQGTGA. The germline V and J ends were trimmed by 5 bases and 1 base, with 13 bases remaining between them. This CDR3 is CASSPLSSGTDTQYF. Here the CDR3 DNA reads TGTGCCAGCAGCCCCCTGTCCTCAGGCACAGATACGCAGTATTTT.

The V call is TRBV28, the J call TRBJ1-4, with 7 nucleotides matching TRBD1. The CDR3 contains 14 residues. V shed 3 bases and J 7 bases; nucleotides not matched to a gene: 5. Germline CDR1 is MDHEN and CDR2 is SYDVKM. The chain's CDR3 is CASSFRQGFEKLFF. The CDR3 DNA reads as TGTGCCAGCAGTTTCCGACAGGGTTTTGAAAAACTGTTTTTT. Together with reference TRBV28 and TRBJ1-4, the CDR3 gives the full variable domain: DVKVTQSSRYLVKRTGEKVFLECVQDMDHENMFWYRQDPGLGLRLIYFSYDVKMKEKGDIPEGYSVSREKKERFSLILESASTNQTSMYLCASSFRQGFEKLFFGSGTQLSVL.

The rearrangement uses TRBV5-1 and TRBJ1-4, with D unclear. The CDR3 has 14 amino acids. Germline CDR1 and CDR2: SGHRS and YFSETQ. Trimming removed 5 bases from V and 6 bases from J, with 14 bases in between. CDR3 region: CASSTLGMDEKLFF. The CDR3 nucleotides are TGCGCCAGCAGTACCCTGGGTATGGATGAAAAACTGTTTTTT.

The rearrangement joins TRBV7-2 to TRBJ2-1; 7 bases agree with TRBD2. CDR1 is SGHTA, CDR2 FQGNSA, per germline. The length of the CDR3 is 16 residues. Trimming at V came to 1 base and at J to 2 bases, leaving 5 bases not matched to a gene. The CDR3 is CASSLVTGGPYNEQFF. CDR3 in DNA: TGTGCCAGCAGCTTAGTAACGGGGGGTCCCTACAATGAGCAGTTCTTC. Together with reference TRBV7-2 and TRBJ2-1, the CDR3 gives the full variable domain: GAGVSQSPSNKVTEKGKDVELRCDPISGHTALYWYRQSLGQGLEFLIYFQGNSAPDKSGLPSDRFSAERTGGSVSTLTIQRTQQEDSAVYLCASSLVTGGPYNEQFFGPGTRLTVL.

V usage is TRBV9 and J usage is TRBJ2-3; no reliable D call. The length of the CDR3 is 15 residues. Germline V lookup: CDR1 SGDLS, CDR2 YYNGEE. Trimming removed 3 bases at V and 2 bases at J, with 13 bases between. The CDR3 here is CASSAHSSSTDTQYF. DNA of the CDR3: TGTGCCAGCAGCGCCCACTCGTCTTCCACAGATACGCAGTATTTT.

The rearrangement joins TRBV3-1 (or the pseudogene TRBV3-2) to TRBJ1-2, with TRBD1 as a possible D gene (5 bases). CDR1 and CDR2 from the germline V gene are LGHDT and YNNKEL (reference sequence). This CDR3 contains 14 residues. The V end lost 1 base, the J end lost 8 bases, and 14 bases lay between the germline ends. The CDR3 here is CASSQGDGVGGYTF. The CDR3 DNA reads as TGTGCCAGCAGCCAAGGGGACGGCGTCGGAGGCTACACCTTC.

The chain recombines TRBV11-2 with TRBJ2-7, with D uncertain. Deletions cut 0 bases from V and 9 bases from J, with 12 bases between. The CDR3 spans 13 residues. Per germline, CDR1 SGHAT and CDR2 FQNNGV. The CDR3 DNA is TGTGCCAGCAGCTTAGAATTAATTCGTGGGCAGTACTTC. Protein: CASSLELIRGQYF.

The chain employs TRBV27 and TRBJ2-4; TRBD1 matches 12 bases. Germline loops: CDR1 MNHEY, CDR2 SMNVEV (reference sequence). V lost 5 bases to trimming and J lost 0 bases; unmatched junction nucleotides: 14. This CDR3 has 20 amino acids. The CDR3 loop is CASSPRDRGRPGLAKNIQYF. DNA for the CDR3: TGTGCCAGCAGTCCCAGGGACAGGGGGCGACCAGGGTTAGCCAAAAACATTCAGTACTTC.

The CDR3 DNA reads as TGTGCCAGCAGGGCGGACACCATATATTTT. Its protein is CASRADTIYF. The chain joins TRBV13 to TRBJ1-3; no reliable D call. Trimming took 6 bases from V and 8 from J, leaving 5 bases between them. CDR3 length: 10 residues. Germline CDR1 and CDR2: PRHDT and FYEKMQ (reference sequence).

CDR3 bases: TGTGCCAGCAGTTACGGGGGTCAGGGAATCTATGGCTACACCTTC. Translated: CASSYGGQGIYGYTF. The chain couples TRBV6-5 to TRBJ1-2; the D gene is possibly TRBD1 (5 bases). The V and J ends lost 2 bases and 4 bases respectively, with 14 bases between them. The CDR3 has 15 residues. Germline V gene lookup returns CDR1 MNHEY and CDR2 SVGAGI.

The chain couples TRBV7-9 to TRBJ1-1; possible D gene TRBD1, 5 bases. The CDR3 loop spans 15 amino acids. The V gene's germline CDR1 is SEHNR and CDR2 FQNEAQ (reference sequence). The V and J ends lost 5 bases and 1 base respectively, with 14 bases between them. The CDR3 coding sequence is TGTGCCAGCAGCCACCCCAGGGATGGGAACACTGAAGCTTTCTTT. The encoded protein is CASSHPRDGNTEAFF.

This sequence joins TRBV4-1 and TRBJ1-1; D unclear. Trimming pared 3 bases from V and 5 bases from J, leaving 10 bases between. CDR1 is MGHRA, CDR2 YSYEKL, per germline. CDR3 length: 13 residues. Here the CDR3 DNA reads TGCGCCAGCAGCCAGGGAACTTGGACTGAAGCTTTCTTT. Translated, it gives CASSQGTWTEAFF.

The chain employs TRBV5-1 and TRBJ1-6; 8 bases are a match to TRBD1. J lost 2 bases, V lost 3 bases, and 10 bases had no gene match. This CDR3 comprises 18 residues. From germline, CDR1 is SGHRS and CDR2 YFSETQ. As DNA, the CDR3 is TGCGCCAGCAGCTCCGGTGGGGACAGGATACCCTATAATTCACCCCTCCACTTT. It yields the protein CASSSGGDRIPYNSPLHF.

The chain joins TRBV6-2 or TRBV6-3 to TRBJ2-2; 10 bases match TRBD1. V gave up 5 bases and J gave up 6 bases; unmatched junction bases: 9. Germline V CDR1 and CDR2: MNHEY, SVGEGT. This CDR3 region has 16 residues. CDR3 region: CASSKLGTGAAGELFF. CDR3 DNA: TGTGCCAGCAGTAAACTCGGGACAGGGGCCGCCGGGGAGCTGTTTTTT.

V usage is TRBV9 and J usage is TRBJ1-6; D not certain. V lost 7 bases to trimming and J lost 7 bases, with 15 bases between them. The length of the CDR3 is 14 residues. The germline V gene encodes CDR1 SGDLS and CDR2 YYNGEE. The CDR3 region has the DNA TGTGCCAGCGCCCCCCGTGACGAAAATTCACCCCTCCACTTT. It specifies CASAPRDENSPLHF.

This rearrangement joins TRBV7-3 to TRBJ2-3, with TRBD2 matching over 11 bases. The CDR3 covers 16 residues. Losses at the gene ends were 4 bases for V and 4 bases for J; bases not matched to a gene: 7. Germline CDR1 and CDR2: SGHTA and FQGTGA. CDR3 sequence: CASSSLAGGLADTQYF. In nucleotides, the CDR3 is TGTGCCAGCAGCTCCTTAGCGGGGGGGCTGGCAGATACGCAGTATTTT.

The rearrangement links TRBV14 to TRBJ2-7; D remains unclear. Germline V gene data show CDR1 as SGHDN and CDR2 as FVKESK. V gave up 1 base and J gave up 6 bases, with 10 bases separating them. This CDR3 region has 13 residues. CDR3 amino acids: CASSQVGLGEQYF. The DNA for the CDR3 is TGTGCCAGCAGCCAAGTCGGATTGGGCGAGCAGTACTTC.

This chain uses TRBV3-1 (or the pseudogene TRBV3-2) with TRBJ2-1; a possible D gene is TRBD2 (6 bases). V gave up 0 bases and J gave up 0 bases, with 18 bases separating them. This CDR3 has 19 amino acids. Germline V gives CDR1 LGHDT, CDR2 YNNKEL (reference sequence). This CDR3 is CASSQDFGSRGDSYNEQFF. The DNA of the CDR3 is TGTGCCAGCAGCCAAGACTTCGGCTCGCGGGGTGACTCCTACAATGAGCAGTTCTTC.

This clone was seen a few times. The chain couples TRBV3-1 (or the pseudogene TRBV3-2) to TRBJ2-2, with TRBD1 matching 9 bases. The CDR3 is 14 residues long. The ends lost 4 bases at V and 7 bases at J; junction bases unmatched: 4. CDR1 and CDR2 from the germline V gene are LGHDT and YNNKEL (reference sequence). The CDR3: CASSPMDRGGELFF. The CDR3 coding sequence is TGTGCCAGCAGCCCCATGGACAGGGGCGGGGAGCTGTTTTTT.

This sequence joins TRBV3-1 (or the pseudogene TRBV3-2) and TRBJ2-7; TRBD1 might be the D (7 bases). Trimming removed 4 bases at V and 4 bases at J, with 17 bases between. Germline V CDR1 and CDR2: LGHDT, YNNKEL (reference sequence). The CDR3 covers 15 residues. The CDR3 protein is CASSPGGTSGYEQYF. The CDR3 DNA is TGTGCCAGCAGCCCAGGGGGGACATCAGGGTACGAGCAGTACTTC.

The V gene is TRBV4-1, the J gene TRBJ2-1; 12 nucleotides agree with TRBD2. Germline assignment: CDR1 MGHRA and CDR2 YSYEKL. The V gene end was trimmed by 0 bases and the J gene end by 0 bases; junction bases not matched to a gene: 6. This CDR3 spans 19 amino acids. This CDR3 is CASSQELAGGLSSYNEQFF. The CDR3 DNA is TGCGCCAGCAGCCAAGAACTAGCGGGGGGCCTCAGCTCCTACAATGAGCAGTTCTTC.

This clone was counted a single time. The CDR3 nucleotides are TGTGCCTGGAGTGTACCAGAAAATAATGAAAAACTGTTTTTT. Protein product: CAWSVPENNEKLFF. The chain employs TRBV30 and TRBJ1-4; D is uncertain. Per the germline V gene, CDR1 is GTSNPN and CDR2 is SVGIG (reference sequence). Trimming took 0 bases from V and 4 from J, leaving 9 bases between them. The CDR3 length is 14 residues.

The chain joins TRBV5-4 to TRBJ1-2; 7 bases are shared with TRBD1. V shed 2 bases and J 5 bases; nucleotides not matched to a gene: 9. The germline CDR1 and CDR2 sequences are SGHNT and YYREEE (reference sequence). CDR3 size: 15 residues. The DNA for the CDR3 is TGTGCCAGCAGCTTACCCAGGGGGGCAGGTTATGGCTACACCTTC. It translates to CASSLPRGAGYGYTF.

This clone was counted once. The chain couples TRBV7-9 to TRBJ2-7; D may be TRBD1 (6 bases). Germline assignment: CDR1 SEHNR and CDR2 FQNEAQ (reference sequence). The CDR3 covers 16 residues. The V gene lost 0 bases and the J gene lost 2 bases, with 14 bases spanning the gap. This chain's CDR3 is CASSLALRTVTYEQYF. The CDR3 DNA reads as TGTGCCAGCAGCTTAGCGCTTCGGACAGTCACCTACGAGCAGTACTTC.